These 17 T cell receptor beta chains came from one sample sequenced in a study of T cells in Graves' hyperthyroidism and ophthalmopathy (dated by TCRdb to about 2019). Receptor amplification or capture employed multiplex PCR. The sequencer was an Illumina HiSeq 2000. The TCR beta CDR3 regions were amplified from the RNA transcripts. The first round of RT-PCR for the TCR CDR3 was performed with the HTBI primer set and the Qiagen OneStep RT-PCR kit. Clones were called with MiXCR by TCRdb after fastp trimmed the public reads at Q25, and only in-frame beta chains were retained. CDR3 protein duplicates are merged, each entry listing the most common genes and DNA. Here the sample has 490,000 or so distinct CDR3 sequences; around a fifth occur a single time. The top ten constitute about 53% of the sample. Sequenced input: blood. Receptors originate from a woman between 70 and 85 years old with Graves' ophthalmopathy.

J is TRBJ2-2 and V is TRBV20-1; either TRBD1 or TRBD2 may supply D (5 bases each). Germline assignment: CDR1 DFQATT and CDR2 SNEGSKA (reference sequence). This CDR3 region has 15 residues. V lost 0 bases and J lost 2, with 10 bases in between. Here the CDR3 DNA reads TGCAGTGCTAGAGACGGGACGTTCAACACCGGGGAGCTGTTTTTT. Encoded protein: CSARDGTFNTGELFF.

This clonotype has more than one count but fewer than ten. The V and J genes are TRBV27 and TRBJ2-5, with D possibly matching TRBD1 (6 bases). From germline, CDR1 is MNHEY and CDR2 SMNVEV (reference sequence). The CDR3 totals 14 residues. V was pared by 6 bases and J by 5 bases, with 16 bases between. CDR3 amino acids: CASSYRARAETQYF. As DNA, the CDR3 is TGTGCCAGCAGCTACAGGGCCAGGGCGGAGACCCAGTACTTC.

The chain has TRBV6-1 and TRBJ2-3; no reliable D call. Germline CDR1 is MNHNS and CDR2 is SASEGT. The CDR3 sequence is 13 residues long. The CDR3 sequence: CTNRALRTDTQYF. For the CDR3, the DNA is TGTACGAACCGGGCCCTCCGGACAGATACGCAGTATTTT.

This sequence joins TRBV12-5 and TRBJ2-2, with D maybe TRBD1 (5 bases). Germline V gene data show CDR1 as LGHNT and CDR2 as FRNRAP. V gave up 4 bases and J gave up 0 bases, with 9 bases separating them. The CDR3 sequence is 15 residues long. The CDR3 region has the DNA TGTGCTAGTGGTTCAGGACACGCGAACACCGGGGAGCTGTTTTTT. It codes for CASGSGHANTGELFF. The full variable domain, in which reference TRBV12-5 and TRBJ2-2 provide the parts outside the CDR3, is DARVTQTPRHKVTEMGQEVTMRCQPILGHNTVFWYRQTMMQGLELLAYFRNRAPLDDSGMPKDRFSAEMPDATLATLKIQPSEPRDSAVYFCASGSGHANTGELFFGEGSRLTVL.

This clonotype was recorded a few times. This rearrangement joins TRBV19 to TRBJ1-5; possibly TRBD1 for D (6 bases). Germline assignment: CDR1 LNHDA and CDR2 SQIVND (reference sequence). The V end lost 6 bases, the J end lost 0 bases, and 15 bases lay between the germline ends. The CDR3 covers 16 residues. The CDR3 loop reads CASRTGQSHSNQPQHF. The CDR3, as DNA: TGTGCCAGTAGAACCGGACAGAGCCATAGCAATCAGCCCCAGCATTTT.

This clonotype was recorded at least ten times. V usage is TRBV24-1 and J usage is TRBJ1-1; 8 positions agree with TRBD1. CDR3 size: 14 residues. The junction had 8 bases not matched to a gene; V was cut back by 2 bases and J by 10 bases. CDR1 and CDR2 from the germline V gene are KGHDR and SFDVKD. The CDR3 nucleotides are TGTGCCACCAGTGATTCCGACAGGGGACCTAGAGCTTTCTTT. The encoded protein is CATSDSDRGPRAFF.

The CDR3 is CASSQVYMREDLHEQYF. In DNA, the CDR3 is TGTGCCAGCAGCCAAGTCTACATGAGGGAGGATCTCCACGAGCAGTACTTC. V is TRBV3-1 and J is TRBJ2-7, with D perhaps matching TRBD2 (6 bases). CDR1 LGHDT and CDR2 YNNKEL come from the germline V gene (reference sequence). This CDR3 contains 17 residues. V was shortened by 1 base and J by 5 bases, with 21 bases between the two germline ends.

The sample holds a few counts of this clonotype. The V call is TRBV29-1, the J call TRBJ2-3; 8 bases are shared with TRBD2. CDR1 and CDR2 (germline): SQVTM, ANQGSEA. The CDR3 covers 14 residues. After removal of 5 bases from V and 1 base from J, the junction contained 5 bases not matched to a gene. DNA for the CDR3: TGCAGCGTTAGTCACGGGAGGGGCACAGATACGCAGTATTTT. Amino acid sequence: CSVSHGRGTDTQYF.

The chain links TRBV29-1 to TRBJ2-5; 11 bases fit TRBD2. Trimming cost V 1 base and J 4 bases; bases outside gene matches: 5. This CDR3 contains 15 residues. Germline values: CDR1 SQVTM, CDR2 ANQGSEA. In DNA, the CDR3 is TGCAGCGTTGAAGGGCTAGCGGGAGGTCGAGAGACCCAGTACTTC. This sequence encodes CSVEGLAGGRETQYF.

The gene calls are TRBV7-2 and TRBJ2-5; 7 nucleotides match TRBD2. This CDR3 comprises 14 residues. With 5 bases clipped from V and 0 bases from J, the junction kept 3 bases outside the gene matches. Germline lookup yields CDR1 SGHTA and CDR2 FQGNSA. The CDR3 is CASSRDYNQETQYF. In DNA, the CDR3 is TGTGCCAGCAGCCGGGACTATAACCAAGAGACCCAGTACTTC.

The V and J genes are TRBV20-1 and TRBJ2-3; a weak D match, TRBD1 (5 bases). The V end was cut by 3 bases, the J end by 7 bases, with 14 bases between. This CDR3 spans 13 amino acids. From germline, CDR1 is DFQATT and CDR2 SNEGSKA (reference sequence). CDR3 region: CSASYRGINTQYF. The CDR3 coding sequence is TGCAGTGCTAGTTATAGGGGAATTAATACGCAGTATTTT.

This clonotype was seen ten or more times. V and J are TRBV7-2 and TRBJ1-1, with D possibly being TRBD1 (5 bases). CDR1 is SGHTA and CDR2 is FQGNSA in the germline V gene. The length of the CDR3 is 13 residues. Trimming removed 5 bases from V and 8 bases from J, with 15 bases in between. In nucleotides, the CDR3 is TGTGCCAGCAGCACCCGGTGGGGGACGGAAGCTTTCTTT. Its protein product is CASSTRWGTEAFF.

The chain is built from TRBV15 and TRBJ2-7; D is unresolved. Trimming pared 1 base from V and 1 base from J, leaving 5 bases between. Germline V gene lookup returns CDR1 LNHNV and CDR2 YYDKDF (reference sequence). This CDR3 is 13 amino acids long. The DNA of the CDR3 is TGTGCCACCAGCAGAGTTGTTTCCTACGAGCAGTACTTC. It translates to CATSRVVSYEQYF.

The chain combines TRBV7-9 with TRBJ2-7, with D unclear. This CDR3 has 15 residues. The germline CDR1 and CDR2 sequences are SEHNR and FQNEAQ (reference sequence). V was pared by 0 bases and J by 5 bases, with 14 bases between. CDR3 DNA: TGTGCCAGCAGCTTAGCGGGATCCAGGCCCGACGAGCAGTACTTC. It specifies CASSLAGSRPDEQYF.

This clonotype was detected many times. The chain employs TRBV6-2 or TRBV6-3 and TRBJ2-2, with 7 positions matching TRBD2. The V and J ends lost 6 bases and 2 bases, in that order; junction bases with no gene match: 12. This CDR3 comprises 17 residues. Germline V gene data show CDR1 as MNHEY and CDR2 as SVGEGT. For the CDR3, the DNA is TGTGCCAGCAGAGAATCCGGGACTATCTCCAACACCGGGGAGCTGTTTTTT. It translates to CASRESGTISNTGELFF.

This chain connects TRBV20-1 to TRBJ2-1, with D possibly called TRBD1 or TRBD2 (6 bases each). The CDR3 totals 16 residues. Germline V gene lookup returns CDR1 DFQATT and CDR2 SNEGSKA (reference sequence). V dropped 4 bases and J dropped 0 bases, with 16 bases sitting between them. The CDR3 loop reads CSAKGGGPISYNEQFF. The CDR3 DNA sequence: TGCAGTGCTAAGGGGGGAGGCCCCATCTCCTACAATGAGCAGTTCTTC.

At least ten counts were recorded for this clonotype. The chain employs TRBV12-3 or TRBV12-4 and TRBJ2-5; D is undetermined. Deletions cut 3 bases from V and 2 bases from J, with 7 bases between. The CDR3 is 13 amino acids. In DNA form, the CDR3 reads TGTGCCAGCAGTTTTGCGGTACAAGAGACCCAGTACTTC. Translated, it gives CASSFAVQETQYF.